This TCR beta chain was found in a study of Graves' ophthalmopathy and Graves' hyperthyroidism. Diagnosis was based on clinical symptoms, serum thyroxine, TRAb, thyroid ultrasound and orbital computed tomography. The table lists this clonotype with a few counts. Its target is unknown. General study points: Clonotypes were expanded in thyroid at above 0.001 frequency, and most also appeared in blood.

RNA transcripts yielded amplified TCR beta CDR3 regions. RT-PCR with HTBI primers came first, then second-round multiplex PCR. TCRdb re-called the multiplex PCR reads through MiXCR, storing one row per CDR3 protein. The sample has about 1.1 million distinct CDR3 sequences, 36% seen once; the top ten hold over 8.5%. The sample was peripheral blood or thyroid tissue (not recorded which). The TCR was taken from an adult man with Graves' hyperthyroidism.

The CDR3 DNA reads as TGTGCCAGCAGCTTAGTATTCCAGATCTCCTCCTACGAGCAGTACTTC. Translated: CASSLVFQISSYEQYF. V usage is TRBV7-9 and J usage is TRBJ2-7; D not certain. The CDR3 spans 16 residues. Looked up from germline, CDR1 is SEHNR and CDR2 is FQNEAQ (reference sequence). V shed 1 base and J shed 0 bases, with 13 bases lying between them.